The 28 T cell receptor beta chains below all came from one sample that was sequenced in a study of vaccination and CD4 T cells after COVID-19. Their specific antigens are unknown. Indicated treatment: 10-day PBMC culture with coronavirus spike peptide pools or control peptides (ViraFEST assay). The assay that was used to sequence DNA from cultured CD4+ T cells was the Oncomine TCR Beta short-read assay. From the PCR reads, TCRdb called clonotypes with MiXCR, one entry per CDR3 protein. Of some 23,000 distinct CDR3 sequences listed, around 42% are singletons. The material sequenced was CD4+ T cells from blood, cultured in vitro, taken before SARS-CoV-2 vaccination. These receptors were collected from a human donor who received a COVID-19 vaccine.

The V call is TRBV5-4, the J call TRBJ1-2; perhaps TRBD1 as D (6 bases). The CDR3 spans 15 residues. CDR1 is SGHNT, CDR2 YYREEE, per germline (reference sequence). Trimming removed 2 bases from V and 0 bases from J, with 11 bases in between. The CDR3 reads CASSFSTGANYGYTF. The DNA of the CDR3 is TGTGCCAGCAGCTTCTCGACAGGAGCTAACTATGGCTACACCTTC.

This clonotype was recorded a few times. The rearrangement uses TRBV20-1 and TRBJ2-5; D unclear. The CDR3 is 11 residues long. Trimming took 5 bases from V and 5 from J, leaving 9 bases between them. Germline V gives CDR1 DFQATT, CDR2 SNEGSKA (reference sequence). CDR3 amino acids: CSAGRRETQYF. The CDR3 DNA sequence: TGCAGTGCTGGCAGGCGGGAGACCCAGTACTTC.

The genes are TRBV6-1 and TRBJ1-2; D uncertain. This CDR3 is built from 13 residues. The germline V and J ends were trimmed by 4 bases and 4 bases, with 10 bases remaining between them. Germline-derived CDR1 and CDR2 are MNHNS and SASEGT. This CDR3 is CASSGSLLYGYTF. As DNA, the CDR3 is TGTGCCAGCAGTGGATCACTCCTCTATGGCTACACCTTC.

The chain is built from TRBV20-1 and TRBJ2-7; 10 nucleotides line up with TRBD1. Looked up from germline, CDR1 is DFQATT and CDR2 is SNEGSKA (reference sequence). Trimming cost V 6 bases and J 5 bases; bases outside gene matches: 10. There are 14 residues in the CDR3. As DNA, the CDR3 is TGCAGTGCCCAAAGACAGGGGGCACAGAACGAGCAGTACTTC. Its translation: CSAQRQGAQNEQYF.

This sequence joins TRBV7-2 and TRBJ1-2; D perhaps matches TRBD1 (5 bases). The CDR3 loop spans 15 amino acids. V dropped 3 bases and J dropped 8 bases, with 19 bases sitting between them. CDR1 is SGHTA and CDR2 is FQGNSA in the germline V gene. The CDR3 DNA follows: TGTGCCAGCAGCTTGGGGGGGGGATACGACCGCGGCTACACCTTC. Translating gives CASSLGGGYDRGYTF.

This clonotype has only a few counts. V is TRBV15 and J is TRBJ2-7; tentative D call: TRBD1 (5 bases). Trimming took 0 bases from V and 4 from J, leaving 10 bases between them. The CDR3 is 14 residues long. Per germline, CDR1 LNHNV and CDR2 YYDKDF (reference sequence). DNA of the CDR3: TGTGCCACCAGCAGAGAAGGAAGGGGATACGAGCAGTACTTC. It translates to CATSREGRGYEQYF.

The chain employs TRBV29-1 and TRBJ1-2; 8 bases line up with TRBD1. After removal of 6 bases from V and 4 bases from J, the junction contained 4 bases not matched to a gene. The CDR3 has 12 amino acids. Germline V gene sequence: CDR1 SQVTM, CDR2 ANQGSEA. CDR3 loop: CSVAGQGYGYTF. The CDR3 nucleotides read TGCAGCGTCGCTGGACAGGGCTATGGCTACACCTTC.

The chain employs TRBV6-2 or TRBV6-3 and TRBJ1-1; no reliable D call. CDR1 is MNHEY and CDR2 is SVGEGT in the germline V gene. With 5 bases removed from V and 8 bases from J, the gap between germline ends came to 9 bases. The length of the CDR3 is 11 residues. The CDR3 DNA reads as TGTGCCAGCAGTGTGTCCCGGGAAGCTTTCTTT. The encoded protein is CASSVSREAFF.

This clonotype was observed a few times. The chain uses TRBV10-3 and TRBJ1-2, with 7 bases matching TRBD1. The J segment lost 3 bases and the V segment lost 3 bases, leaving 4 bases of the junction unmatched. This CDR3 spans 14 amino acids. In germline, CDR1 is ENHRY, CDR2 SYGVKD. The CDR3 bases are TGTGCCATCAGTGACCCAGGGGGATACTATGGCTACACCTTC. Translating gives CAISDPGGYYGYTF.

V gene TRBV20-1 combines with J gene TRBJ1-6; D ambiguous. CDR3 length equals 14 residues. Germline CDR1 is DFQATT and CDR2 is SNEGSKA (reference sequence). V lost 2 bases and J 6 bases, leaving 11 bases between the germline ends. Written as DNA, the CDR3 is TGCAGTGCTAGATCCCTAATCGGTAATTCACCCCTCCACTTT. Residues: CSARSLIGNSPLHF.

This clonotype was detected a few times. The rearrangement uses TRBV6-1 and TRBJ1-2, with 10 positions matching TRBD1. CDR3 length: 15 residues. With V trimmed by 4 bases and J by 4 bases, 6 bases remained unmatched. Germline CDR1 reads MNHNS; CDR2 reads SASEGT. The CDR3 region is CASSGWDRGVYGYTF. CDR3 bases: TGTGCCAGCAGTGGCTGGGACAGGGGTGTCTATGGCTACACCTTC.

In DNA, the CDR3 is TGTGCCAGCAGCCAAGGACAGGGCGCTGAAGCTTTCTTT. It codes for CASSQGQGAEAFF. The rearrangement links TRBV5-4 to TRBJ1-1; 8 positions agree with TRBD1. The ends lost 4 bases at V and 6 bases at J; junction bases unmatched: 5. CDR3 length: 13 residues. Germline CDR1 is SGHNT and CDR2 is YYREEE (reference sequence).

For the CDR3, the DNA is TGTGCCAGCAGTCCAGACAGGGCCTACACTGAAGCTTTCTTT. This gives the protein CASSPDRAYTEAFF. The chain has TRBV7-2 and TRBJ1-1; TRBD1 agrees at 7 bases. Trimming removed 6 bases from V and 3 bases from J; junction bases left unmatched: 7. The CDR3 totals 14 residues. Germline-derived CDR1 and CDR2 are SGHTA and FQGNSA.

The chain couples TRBV5-1 to TRBJ1-6; D call uncertain. V shed 5 bases and J shed 13 bases, with 13 bases lying between them. The germline V gene encodes CDR1 SGHRS and CDR2 YFSETQ. The CDR3 has 12 residues. The CDR3 bases are TGCGCCAGCAGACGAGATGATCGGCCCCTCCACTTT. Translated, it gives CASRRDDRPLHF. Combining the CDR3 with reference TRBV5-1 and TRBJ1-6 gives the whole variable domain KAGVTQTPRYLIKTRGQQVTLSCSPISGHRSVSWYQQTPGQGLQFLFEYFSETQRNKGNFPGRFSGRQFSNSRSEMNVSTLELGDSALYLCASRRDDRPLHFGNGTRLTVT.

The chain has TRBV7-2 and TRBJ1-1, with TRBD1 matching over 8 bases. The V gene end was trimmed by 3 bases and the J gene end by 3 bases; junction bases not matched to a gene: 0. The germline V gene has CDR1 SGHTA and CDR2 FQGNSA. The CDR3 runs 13 residues. In DNA, the CDR3 is TGTGCCAGCAGCTTGGACAGGGACACTGAAGCTTTCTTT. This translates into CASSLDRDTEAFF.

This clonotype has only a few counts. CDR3 in DNA: TGTGCCATCAGTGAGTCGCTCTCTCGGGCTTTCTTT. Protein product: CAISESLSRAFF. V gene TRBV10-3 combines with J gene TRBJ1-1, with D unresolved. The V gene lost 0 bases and the J gene lost 11 bases, with 10 bases spanning the gap. Germline V lookup: CDR1 ENHRY, CDR2 SYGVKD. The CDR3 is 12 amino acids.

This clonotype was observed a handful of times. The gene calls are TRBV19 and TRBJ1-3; D is uncertain. The CDR3 loop spans 15 amino acids. Germline V gives CDR1 LNHDA, CDR2 SQIVND (reference sequence). V was trimmed by 5 bases and J by 0 bases, leaving 11 bases between them. The CDR3, as DNA: TGTGCCAGTAGTCGCGGACGGAGCTCTGGAAACACCATATATTTT. Translation: CASSRGRSSGNTIYF.

This clonotype was counted between two and nine times. The chain has TRBV7-6 and TRBJ1-1; no clear D. The V and J ends lost 0 bases and 1 base respectively, with 9 bases between them. The CDR3 is made up of 15 amino acids. Germline V gene sequence: CDR1 SGHVS, CDR2 FNYEAQ. The CDR3 DNA follows: TGTGCCAGCAGCTTAGCCGGACGGTCGAACACTGAAGCTTTCTTT. Translating gives CASSLAGRSNTEAFF.

This clonotype showed up just a few times. The chain couples TRBV29-1 to TRBJ1-1, with TRBD1 identical over 10 bases. The CDR3 covers 14 residues. V lost 1 base, J lost 4 bases, and 3 bases stayed unmatched. Germline V lookup: CDR1 SQVTM, CDR2 ANQGSEA. CDR3 DNA: TGCAGCGTTGAAGGGGGACAGGGGCCCACTGAAGCTTTCTTT. This encodes CSVEGGQGPTEAFF.

This clonotype was observed a few times. The chain uses TRBV5-1 and TRBJ1-2; D call uncertain. Trimming removed 0 bases from V and 8 bases from J, with 14 bases in between. The CDR3 is 14 amino acids. Germline V CDR1 and CDR2: SGHRS, YFSETQ. This CDR3 is CASSLARGNRGYTF. CDR3 DNA sequence: TGCGCCAGCAGCTTGGCCAGAGGGAATCGAGGCTACACCTTC.

The chain couples TRBV6-1 to TRBJ2-3; D possibly corresponds to TRBD1 (6 bases). In germline, CDR1 is MNHNS, CDR2 SASEGT. The CDR3 covers 17 residues. V was clipped by 4 bases and J by 1 base, with 18 bases between them. This CDR3 reads CASSAPSSEGGTDTQYF. CDR3 DNA: TGTGCCAGCAGTGCCCCCTCGTCTGAGGGGGGCACAGATACGCAGTATTTT.

Here the CDR3 reads CGSTGGANEKLFF. The CDR3 DNA follows: TGCGGATCGACAGGGGGCGCTAATGAAAAACTGTTTTTT. J is TRBJ1-4 and V is TRBV20-1; 10 bases align to TRBD1. Germline CDR1 is DFQATT and CDR2 is SNEGSKA (reference sequence). This CDR3 is 13 amino acids long.

This clonotype appeared once. The gene calls are TRBV6-2 or TRBV6-3 and TRBJ2-3, with D hard to call. This CDR3 region has 14 residues. V was shortened by 6 bases and J by 1 base, with 11 bases between the two germline ends. The V gene's germline CDR1 is MNHEY and CDR2 SVGEGT. The CDR3 DNA reads TGTGCCAGCAGGTCAGGCACAGGCACAGATACGCAGTATTTT. Protein: CASRSGTGTDTQYF.

This clonotype was detected once. V usage is TRBV4-1 and J usage is TRBJ1-5; D gene uncertain. Germline-derived CDR1 and CDR2 are MGHRA and YSYEKL. This CDR3 has 12 amino acids. The ends were cut back, 2 bases at V and 6 bases at J, with 5 bases in the middle. CDR3 amino acids: CASSQPGQPQHF. The CDR3, as DNA: TGCGCCAGCAGCCAACCCGGTCAGCCCCAGCATTTT.

This clonotype was counted a few times. This sequence joins TRBV5-8 and TRBJ1-5; a weak D match, TRBD1 (6 bases). V shed 1 base and J shed 0 bases, with 14 bases lying between them. Germline CDR1 SGHTS, CDR2 YDEGEE. The CDR3 totals 17 residues. The CDR3 here is CASSLTGREDSNQPQHF. The CDR3 bases are TGTGCCAGCAGCTTGACAGGGAGAGAAGATAGCAATCAGCCCCAGCATTTT. Full variable domain (remainder filled in from reference TRBV5-8 and TRBJ1-5): EAGVTQSPTHLIKTRGQQATLRCSPISGHTSVYWYQQALGLGLQFLLWYDEGEERNRGNFPPRFSGRQFPNYSSELNVNALELEDSALYLCASSLTGREDSNQPQHFGDGTRLSIL.

CDR3 region: CASRELAGGQFF. The DNA of the CDR3 is TGTGCCAGCAGGGAACTAGCGGGGGGGCAGTTCTTC. This chain connects TRBV6-1 to TRBJ2-1, with 12 positions matching TRBD2. CDR3 size: 12 residues. CDR1 MNHNS and CDR2 SASEGT come from the germline V gene. Unmatched junction bases numbered 3, after V lost 6 bases and J lost 12 bases.

This clonotype was counted between two and nine times. J is TRBJ1-3 and V is TRBV24-1, with D unresolved. Between the trimmed V and J ends, which lost 2 bases and 0 bases, there was a span of 7 bases. The CDR3 runs 15 residues. Germline V gives CDR1 KGHDR, CDR2 SFDVKD. In DNA form, the CDR3 reads TGTGCCACCAGTGATTCAAGGGCCTCTGGAAACACCATATATTTT. Amino acid sequence: CATSDSRASGNTIYF.

The V call is TRBV24-1, the J call TRBJ2-3; D is perhaps TRBD1 or TRBD2 (5 bases each). The CDR3 sequence is 14 residues long. With 5 bases removed from V and 2 bases from J, the gap between germline ends came to 10 bases. CDR1 and CDR2 (germline): KGHDR, SFDVKD. CDR3 sequence reads: CATSVGTFTDTQYF. The CDR3 DNA reads TGTGCCACCAGTGTCGGGACCTTCACAGATACGCAGTATTTT.